This T cell receptor beta chain was retrieved from a study of CD8+CD57+ T cells in acquired aplastic anemia. For the study at large: Isolated CD4+ and CD8+ cells, once sorted, yielded DNA averaging around 3 ug.

CDR3 and TCR beta VDJ profiling relied on a genomic DNA template. TCRdb passed the reads through MiXCR, listing each CDR3 protein once. The repertoire holds 150,000 to 170,000 distinct CDR3 sequences, around half seen once, with approximately 12% in the top ten. This clonotype was observed a handful of times. Individuals selected for sequencing had exhibited CD8+CD57+ cell expansion on flow cytometry. Untreated patients provided the blood samples, with no therapy given before sampling. The germline V gene encodes CDR1 LNHDA and CDR2 SQIVND (reference sequence). After removal of 3 bases from V and 6 bases from J, the junction contained 2 bases not matched to a gene. The CDR3 is made up of 14 amino acids.

The chain couples TRBV19 to TRBJ1-6; TRBD1 aligns across 7 bases. The sequenced sample was sorted CD4+, CD8+, or CD8+CD57+ T cells (not recorded which) from PBMCs. The sequence derives from a human donor with aplastic anemia. CDR3 nucleotide sequence: TGTGCCAGTAGTATTCGGACAGGTAATTCACCCCTCCACTTT. It translates to CASSIRTGNSPLHF. Filled out from reference TRBV19 and TRBJ1-6, the complete variable domain reads DGGITQSPKYLFRKEGQNVTLSCEQNLNHDAMYWYRQDPGQGLRLIYYSQIVNDFQKGDIAEGYSVSREKKESFPLTVTSAQKNPTAFYLCASSIRTGNSPLHFGNGTRLTVT.